The source of this T cell receptor beta chain is a study of T cell responses to AZD1222 COVID-19 vaccine. The CDR3 covers 15 residues. V shed 0 bases and J shed 7 bases, with 15 bases lying between them. Germline loops: CDR1 LNHDA, CDR2 SQIVND (reference sequence). TCRdb's table, derived via immunoSEQ multiplex PCR, lists solely in-frame clones and lacks some. The data hold 45,000 to 65,000 clones, with roughly three quarters observed a single time. The chain combines TRBV19 with TRBJ1-2; D is perhaps TRBD1 (5 bases). This clonotype originated in an adult who received the AZD1222 COVID-19 vaccine. Sequences were derived from peripheral blood, sampled 28 days after the second AZD1222 dose. The CDR3 nucleotides are TGTGCCAGTAGTATAGATCGGGGGACCGCACGTGGCTACACCTTC. Encoded protein: CASSIDRGTARGYTF.